This TCR beta chain was profiled in a study of blood T cell repertoires in COVID-19. TCRdb's table, derived via immunoSEQ multiplex PCR, lists solely in-frame clones and lacks some. The sample consists of some 350,000 clones, approximately 90% of them appearing once. Germline V CDR1 and CDR2: MNHEY, SVGAGI. The ends lost 2 bases at V and 5 bases at J; junction bases unmatched: 4. The CDR3 loop spans 15 amino acids. The chain carries TRBV6-5 and TRBJ2-1; 9 positions match TRBD2. The sequence was obtained from a woman aged 18-35 years who had recovered from COVID-19. The source material was peripheral blood. DNA of the CDR3: TGTGCCAGCAGTTACCGCGGGAGGGGCCACAATGAGCAGTTCTTC. It yields the protein CASSYRGRGHNEQFF.